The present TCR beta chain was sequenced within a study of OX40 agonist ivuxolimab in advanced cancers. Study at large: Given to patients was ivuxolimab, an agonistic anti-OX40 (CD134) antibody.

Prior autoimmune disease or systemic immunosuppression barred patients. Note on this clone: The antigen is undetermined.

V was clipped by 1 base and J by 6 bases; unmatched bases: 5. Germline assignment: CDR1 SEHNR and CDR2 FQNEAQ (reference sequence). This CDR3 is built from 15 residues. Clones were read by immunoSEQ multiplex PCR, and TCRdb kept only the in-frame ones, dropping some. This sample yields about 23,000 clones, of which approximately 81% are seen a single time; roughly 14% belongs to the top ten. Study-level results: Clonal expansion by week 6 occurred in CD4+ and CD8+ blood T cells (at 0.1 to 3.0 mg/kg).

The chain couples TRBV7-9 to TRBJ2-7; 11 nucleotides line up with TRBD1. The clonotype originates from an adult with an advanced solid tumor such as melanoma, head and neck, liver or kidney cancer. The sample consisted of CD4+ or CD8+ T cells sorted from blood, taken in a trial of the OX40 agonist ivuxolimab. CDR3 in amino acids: CASSLGDRGSSEQYF. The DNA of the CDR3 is TGTGCCAGCAGCTTAGGGGACAGGGGGAGTTCCGAGCAGTACTTC.